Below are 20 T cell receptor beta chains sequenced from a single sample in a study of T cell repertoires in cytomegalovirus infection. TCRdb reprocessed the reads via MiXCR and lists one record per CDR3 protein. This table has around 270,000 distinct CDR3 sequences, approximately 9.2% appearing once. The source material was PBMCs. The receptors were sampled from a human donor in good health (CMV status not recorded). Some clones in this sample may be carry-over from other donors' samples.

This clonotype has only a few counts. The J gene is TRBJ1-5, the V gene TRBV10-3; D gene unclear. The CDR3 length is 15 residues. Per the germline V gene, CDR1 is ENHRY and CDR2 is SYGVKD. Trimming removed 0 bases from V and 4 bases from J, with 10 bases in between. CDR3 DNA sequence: TGTGCCATCAGTGAGTCGAGGGCGGGGAATCAGCCCCAGCATTTT. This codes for CAISESRAGNQPQHF.

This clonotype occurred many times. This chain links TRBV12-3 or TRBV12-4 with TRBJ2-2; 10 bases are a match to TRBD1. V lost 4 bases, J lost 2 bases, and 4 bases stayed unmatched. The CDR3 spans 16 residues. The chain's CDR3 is CASSSTGGENTGELFF. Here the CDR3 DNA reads TGTGCCAGCAGTTCGACAGGGGGCGAAAACACCGGGGAGCTGTTTTTT.

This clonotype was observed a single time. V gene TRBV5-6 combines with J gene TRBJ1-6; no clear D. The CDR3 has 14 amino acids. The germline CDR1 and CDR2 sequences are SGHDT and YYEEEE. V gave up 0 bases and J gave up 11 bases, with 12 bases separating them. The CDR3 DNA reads TGTGCCAGCAGCTTGGTAGGGTATGGTACACCCCTCCACTTT. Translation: CASSLVGYGTPLHF.

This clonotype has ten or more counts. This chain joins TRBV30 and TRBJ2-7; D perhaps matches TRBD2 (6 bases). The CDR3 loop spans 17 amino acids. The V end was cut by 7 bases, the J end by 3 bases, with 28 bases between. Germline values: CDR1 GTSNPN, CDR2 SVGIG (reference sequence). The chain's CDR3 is CAYLLAALLVRFYEQYF. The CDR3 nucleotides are TGTGCCTACTTACTAGCTGCTTTGCTTGTTCGATTCTACGAGCAGTACTTC.

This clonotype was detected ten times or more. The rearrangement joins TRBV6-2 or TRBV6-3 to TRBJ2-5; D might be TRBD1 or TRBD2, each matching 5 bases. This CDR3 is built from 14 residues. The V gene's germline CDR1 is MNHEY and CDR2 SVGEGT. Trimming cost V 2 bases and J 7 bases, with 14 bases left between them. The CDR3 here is CASSYGAGRGTQYF. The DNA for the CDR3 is TGTGCCAGCAGTTACGGCGCAGGGAGAGGGACCCAGTACTTC.

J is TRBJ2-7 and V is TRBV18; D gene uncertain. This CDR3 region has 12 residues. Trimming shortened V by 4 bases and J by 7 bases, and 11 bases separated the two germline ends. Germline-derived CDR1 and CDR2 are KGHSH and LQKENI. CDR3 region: CASSLPPWEQYF. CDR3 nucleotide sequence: TGTGCCAGCTCACTCCCGCCCTGGGAGCAGTACTTC. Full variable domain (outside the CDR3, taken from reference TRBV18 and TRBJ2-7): NAGVMQNPRHLVRRRGQEARLRCSPMKGHSHVYWYRQLPEEGLKFMVYLQKENIIDESGMPKERFSAEFPKEGPSILRIQQVVRGDSAAYFCASSLPPWEQYFGPGTRLTVT.

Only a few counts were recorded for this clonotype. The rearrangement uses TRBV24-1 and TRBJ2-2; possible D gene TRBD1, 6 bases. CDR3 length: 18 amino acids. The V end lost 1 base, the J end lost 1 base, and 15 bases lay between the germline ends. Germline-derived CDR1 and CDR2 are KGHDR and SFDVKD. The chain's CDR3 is CATSDLGVGTRNTGELFF. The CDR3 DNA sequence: TGTGCCACCAGTGATTTAGGAGTTGGGACACGGAACACCGGGGAGCTGTTTTTT.

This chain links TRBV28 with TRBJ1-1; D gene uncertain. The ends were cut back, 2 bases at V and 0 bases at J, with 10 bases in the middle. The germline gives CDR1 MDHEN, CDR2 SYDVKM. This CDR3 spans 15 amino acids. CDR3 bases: TGTGCCAGCAGTTTACCCCACTCCCTGAACACTGAAGCTTTCTTT. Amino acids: CASSLPHSLNTEAFF. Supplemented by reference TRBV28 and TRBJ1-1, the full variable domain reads DVKVTQSSRYLVKRTGEKVFLECVQDMDHENMFWYRQDPGLGLRLIYFSYDVKMKEKGDIPEGYSVSREKKERFSLILESASTNQTSMYLCASSLPHSLNTEAFFGQGTRLTVV.

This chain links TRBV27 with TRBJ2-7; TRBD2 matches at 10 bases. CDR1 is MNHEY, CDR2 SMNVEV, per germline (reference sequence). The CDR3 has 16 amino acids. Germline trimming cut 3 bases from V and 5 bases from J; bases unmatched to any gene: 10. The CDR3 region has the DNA TGTGCCAGCAGTTTTGGGTGGTCTAGCGGGAGACACGAGCAGTACTTC. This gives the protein CASSFGWSSGRHEQYF.

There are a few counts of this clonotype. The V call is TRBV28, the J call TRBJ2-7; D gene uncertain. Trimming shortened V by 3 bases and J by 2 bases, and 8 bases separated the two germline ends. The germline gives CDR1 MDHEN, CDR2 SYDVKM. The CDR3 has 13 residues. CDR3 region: CASSLAGPYEQYF. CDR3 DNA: TGTGCCAGCAGTTTGGCCGGGCCCTACGAGCAGTACTTC.

In DNA, the CDR3 is TGTGCCACCAGTGATTTTCCGGGGGCGCCGGGGAATGAGCAGTTCTTC. This codes for CATSDFPGAPGNEQFF. This chain links TRBV24-1 with TRBJ2-1; D tentatively fits TRBD1 or TRBD2 (6 bases each). This CDR3 spans 16 amino acids. Trimming left V 1 base short and J 7 bases short, with 16 bases between. CDR1 and CDR2 from the germline V gene are KGHDR and SFDVKD.

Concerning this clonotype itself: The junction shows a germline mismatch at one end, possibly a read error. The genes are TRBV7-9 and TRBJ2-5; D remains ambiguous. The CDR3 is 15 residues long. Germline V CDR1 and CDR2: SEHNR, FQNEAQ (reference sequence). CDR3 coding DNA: TGTGCTAGCAGCTTAGGGCAGAAAGCCCAAGAGACCCAGTACTTC. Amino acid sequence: CASSLGQKAQETQYF.

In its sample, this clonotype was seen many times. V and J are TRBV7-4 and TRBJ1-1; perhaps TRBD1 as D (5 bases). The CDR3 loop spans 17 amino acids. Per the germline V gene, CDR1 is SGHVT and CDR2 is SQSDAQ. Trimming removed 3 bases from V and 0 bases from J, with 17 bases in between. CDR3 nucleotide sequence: TGTGCCAGCAGCTTGACCGGGACGGGGAATTTGAACACTGAAGCTTTCTTT. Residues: CASSLTGTGNLNTEAFF.

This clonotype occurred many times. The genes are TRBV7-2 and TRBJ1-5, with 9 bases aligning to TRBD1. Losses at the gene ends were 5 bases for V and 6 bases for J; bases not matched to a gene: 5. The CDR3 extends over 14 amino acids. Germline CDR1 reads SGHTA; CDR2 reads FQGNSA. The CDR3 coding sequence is TGTGCCAGCAGCGCGGGACAGGGCGTTCAGCCCCAGCATTTT. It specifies CASSAGQGVQPQHF.

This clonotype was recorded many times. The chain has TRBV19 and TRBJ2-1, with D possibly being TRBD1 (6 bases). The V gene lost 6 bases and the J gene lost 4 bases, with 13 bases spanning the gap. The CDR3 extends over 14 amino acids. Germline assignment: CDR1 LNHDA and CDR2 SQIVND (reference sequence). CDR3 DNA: TGTGCCAGTAGCGCAGGGGTATGGTACAATGAGCAGTTCTTC. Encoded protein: CASSAGVWYNEQFF.

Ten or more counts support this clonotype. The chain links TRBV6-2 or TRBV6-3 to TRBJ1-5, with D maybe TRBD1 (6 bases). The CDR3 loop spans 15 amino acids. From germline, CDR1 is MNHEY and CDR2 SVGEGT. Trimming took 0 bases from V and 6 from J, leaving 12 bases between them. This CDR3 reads CASSYSGGRGQPQHF. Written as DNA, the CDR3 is TGTGCCAGCAGTTACTCGGGGGGGCGCGGTCAGCCCCAGCATTTT.

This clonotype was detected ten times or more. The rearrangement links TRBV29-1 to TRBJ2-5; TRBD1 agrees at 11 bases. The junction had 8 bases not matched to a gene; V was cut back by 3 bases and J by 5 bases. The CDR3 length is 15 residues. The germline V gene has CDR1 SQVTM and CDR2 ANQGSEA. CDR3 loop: CSVDPGQGVGETQYF. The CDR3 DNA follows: TGCAGCGTTGATCCGGGACAGGGGGTTGGCGAGACCCAGTACTTC. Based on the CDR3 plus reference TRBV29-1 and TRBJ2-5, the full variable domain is SAVISQKPSRDICQRGTSLTIQCQVDSQVTMMFWYRQQPGQSLTLIATANQGSEATYESGFVIDKFPISRPNLTFSTLTVSNMSPEDSSIYLCSVDPGQGVGETQYFGPGTRLLVL.

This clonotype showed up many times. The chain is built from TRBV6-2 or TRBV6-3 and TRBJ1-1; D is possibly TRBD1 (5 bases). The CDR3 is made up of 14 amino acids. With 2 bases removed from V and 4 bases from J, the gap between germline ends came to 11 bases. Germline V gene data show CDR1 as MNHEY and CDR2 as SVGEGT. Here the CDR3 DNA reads TGTGCCAGCAGTTACAGTGGGGGGATCACTGAAGCTTTCTTT. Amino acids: CASSYSGGITEAFF.

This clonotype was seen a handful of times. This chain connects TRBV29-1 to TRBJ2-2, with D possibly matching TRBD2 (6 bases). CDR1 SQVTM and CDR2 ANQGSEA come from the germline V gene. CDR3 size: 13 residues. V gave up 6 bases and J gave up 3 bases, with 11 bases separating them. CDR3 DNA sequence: TGCAGCGTGAGGAGGGATCACACCGGGGAGCTGTTTTTT. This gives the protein CSVRRDHTGELFF.

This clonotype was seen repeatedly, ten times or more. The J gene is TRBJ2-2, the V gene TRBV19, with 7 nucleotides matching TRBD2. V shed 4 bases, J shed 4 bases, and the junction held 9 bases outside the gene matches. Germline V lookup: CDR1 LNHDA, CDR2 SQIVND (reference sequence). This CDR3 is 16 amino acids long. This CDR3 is CASSTQGGGFTGELFF. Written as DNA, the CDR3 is TGTGCCAGTAGTACCCAGGGCGGGGGTTTCACCGGGGAGCTGTTTTTT.